A selection of T cell receptor beta chains follows, all from one sample in a study of chemoradiotherapy in HPV16-positive cancers. The method was immunoSEQ multiplex PCR; TCRdb's version includes in-frame clones alone and lacks a portion of them. The data hold 5,000 or so clones, with 90% to 95% observed a single time. The specimen was collected from a patient who underwent chemoradiotherapy. These TCRs come from a human donor with HPV-associated anogenital cancer. The CDR3 runs from the conserved cysteine through the conserved F or W. Fields, in order: CDR3 DNA, CDR3 protein, clone size, D gene, V gene, J gene. A D gene is named only where the DNA matches it firmly. Not all rows give a size; the values are once, few, many and, for expanded clones, a class.

CDR3 DNA: TGTGCCTGGAACCCAGGGGGCGGTGGAAACACCATATATTTT; CDR3 protein: CAWNPGGGGNTIYF; clone size: -; D gene: TRBD1; V gene: TRBV30; J gene: TRBJ1-3
CDR3 DNA: TGTGCCAGCAGTCCCCGAGCCTGGGACGAGCAGTACTTC; CDR3 protein: CASSPRAWDEQYF; clone size: -; D gene: -; V gene: TRBV27; J gene: TRBJ2-7
CDR3 DNA: TGTGCCAGCAGCTTTACCGGCACTGAAGCTTTCTTT; CDR3 protein: CASSFTGTEAFF; clone size: -; D gene: -; V gene: TRBV7-9; J gene: TRBJ1-1
CDR3 DNA: TGTGCCTGGAGTCTCGGGCAGAGCCGAGAAAAACTGTTTTTT; CDR3 protein: CAWSLGQSREKLFF; clone size: -; D gene: -; V gene: TRBV30; J gene: TRBJ1-4
CDR3 DNA: TGTGCCAGCAGCCAATTAGAGGCGGGTCGAGATACGCAGTATTTT; CDR3 protein: CASSQLEAGRDTQYF; clone size: -; D gene: -; V gene: TRBV7-9; J gene: TRBJ2-3
CDR3 DNA: TGTGCCAGTAGTATAGTGGGGGACATTCAGTACTTC; CDR3 protein: CASSIVGDIQYF; clone size: -; D gene: -; V gene: TRBV19; J gene: TRBJ2-4
CDR3 DNA: TGCGCCAGCAGCCGAGTAGAGGGGGGGCTGGCTTTCTTT; CDR3 protein: CASSRVEGGLAFF; clone size: -; D gene: -; V gene: TRBV4-3; J gene: TRBJ1-1
CDR3 DNA: TGCGCCAGCAGCTTGGGAGCACGGGGGGAGACCCAGTACTTC; CDR3 protein: CASSLGARGETQYF; clone size: -; D gene: -; V gene: TRBV5-1; J gene: TRBJ2-5
CDR3 DNA: TGTGCCAGCAGTTTACTGGGGGCCGAGGAGGAAAAACTGTTTTTT; CDR3 protein: CASSLLGAEEEKLFF; clone size: -; D gene: -; V gene: TRBV27; J gene: TRBJ1-4
CDR3 DNA: TGTGCCAGCAGCTTGGGACAGGCGCCGTACACAGATACGCAGTATTTT; CDR3 protein: CASSLGQAPYTDTQYF; clone size: -; D gene: TRBD1; V gene: TRBV7-9; J gene: TRBJ2-3
CDR3 DNA: TGTGCCAGCAACCGGGGTAATGAAAAACTGTTTTTT; CDR3 protein: CASNRGNEKLFF; clone size: -; D gene: -; V gene: TRBV7-3; J gene: TRBJ1-4
CDR3 DNA: TGTGCCAGCAGCCTGGGGACAACTTACACCTTC; CDR3 protein: CASSLGTTYTF; clone size: -; D gene: -; V gene: TRBV5-4; J gene: TRBJ1-2
CDR3 DNA: TGTGCCAGTAGTATCAGGTTTGAAGCTTTCTTT; CDR3 protein: CASSIRFEAFF; clone size: once; D gene: -; V gene: TRBV19; J gene: TRBJ1-1
CDR3 DNA: TGTGCCATCAGTGGGACAGGGTCTGGGGCCAACGTCCTGACTTTC; CDR3 protein: CAISGTGSGANVLTF; clone size: -; D gene: TRBD1; V gene: TRBV10-3; J gene: TRBJ2-6
CDR3 DNA: TGTGCCAGTAGTATGGCGCTAGCGCGCCCCGGCGATGAGCAGTTCTTC; CDR3 protein: CASSMALARPGDEQFF; clone size: -; D gene: -; V gene: TRBV19; J gene: TRBJ2-1
CDR3 DNA: TGTGCCAGCAGCTCCCCCTCCGGGGCTCCTAATGAAAAACTGTTTTTT; CDR3 protein: CASSSPSGAPNEKLFF; clone size: -; D gene: -; V gene: TRBV7-9; J gene: TRBJ1-4
CDR3 DNA: TGCGCCAGCAGCCAAGACCCCGACAGTGGCTATGGCTACACCTTC; CDR3 protein: CASSQDPDSGYGYTF; clone size: once; D gene: -; V gene: TRBV4-1; J gene: TRBJ1-2
CDR3 DNA: TGTGCCAGCAGACGGACTAGCGGGGGGGAAGAGACCCAGTACTTC; CDR3 protein: CASRRTSGGEETQYF; clone size: -; D gene: TRBD2; V gene: TRBV28; J gene: TRBJ2-5
CDR3 DNA: TGCGCCAGCAGCTTGGAACCCCCAGGAACCGATATCTCCTACGAGCAGTACTTC; CDR3 protein: CASSLEPPGTDISYEQYF; clone size: -; D gene: -; V gene: TRBV5-1; J gene: TRBJ2-7
CDR3 DNA: TGTGCCAGCAGGCGGGGGGGCCCTGGGGAGCTGTTTTTT; CDR3 protein: CASRRGGPGELFF; clone size: -; D gene: TRBD2; V gene: TRBV28; J gene: TRBJ2-2
CDR3 DNA: TGTGCCAGCAGCCCCGACAGCACAGATACGCAGTATTTT; CDR3 protein: CASSPDSTDTQYF; clone size: -; D gene: -; V gene: TRBV11-2; J gene: TRBJ2-3
CDR3 DNA: TGTGCCAGCAGTAGGGGGGACAGGGAGGCCGAGCAGTACTTC; CDR3 protein: CASSRGDREAEQYF; clone size: once; D gene: TRBD1; V gene: TRBV28; J gene: TRBJ2-7
CDR3 DNA: TGTGCCAGCAACGCTTATGAGGCAGTCACTGAAGCTTTCTTT; CDR3 protein: CASNAYEAVTEAFF; clone size: once; D gene: -; V gene: TRBV7-9; J gene: TRBJ1-1
CDR3 DNA: TGTGCCAGCAGACGGACAGGGGCAGAGACCCAGTACTTC; CDR3 protein: CASRRTGAETQYF; clone size: -; D gene: TRBD1; V gene: TRBV7-2; J gene: TRBJ2-5
CDR3 DNA: TGCGCCAGCAGCTTGGAGGATCGGGTCGAAGCTTTCTTT; CDR3 protein: CASSLEDRVEAFF; clone size: few; D gene: -; V gene: TRBV5-1; J gene: TRBJ1-1
CDR3 DNA: TGTGCCAGCCGCAGGGTTGACTATGGCTACACCTTC; CDR3 protein: CASRRVDYGYTF; clone size: -; D gene: -; V gene: TRBV18; J gene: TRBJ1-2
CDR3 DNA: TGTGCCAGCAGCTCCCGTCCTGACATGAACACTGAAGCTTTCTTT; CDR3 protein: CASSSRPDMNTEAFF; clone size: -; D gene: -; V gene: TRBV7-6; J gene: TRBJ1-1
CDR3 DNA: TGTGCCAGCAGCGCCCGGGACAACTCCTACGAGCAGTACTTC; CDR3 protein: CASSARDNSYEQYF; clone size: -; D gene: -; V gene: TRBV5-4; J gene: TRBJ2-7
CDR3 DNA: TGCAGCGTTGAGGGGGGTGCTAATGAAAAACTGTTTTTT; CDR3 protein: CSVEGGANEKLFF; clone size: -; D gene: -; V gene: TRBV29-1; J gene: TRBJ1-4
CDR3 DNA: TGTGCCAGCAGCCAAGATCTTGCCTATGGCTACACCTTC; CDR3 protein: CASSQDLAYGYTF; clone size: -; D gene: -; V gene: TRBV14; J gene: TRBJ1-2
CDR3 DNA: TGTGCCAGCAGTTTATCAGGGGGCTGGGATCAGCCCCAGCATTTT; CDR3 protein: CASSLSGGWDQPQHF; clone size: -; D gene: TRBD1; V gene: TRBV28; J gene: TRBJ1-5
CDR3 DNA: TGTGCCATCAGTGAGTCAAGGGAGGGTGGCTACACCTTC; CDR3 protein: CAISESREGGYTF; clone size: -; D gene: -; V gene: TRBV10-3; J gene: TRBJ1-2
CDR3 DNA: TGTGCCAGCAGCTTGATTAGGCAGCCTAATGAAAAACTGTTTTTT; CDR3 protein: CASSLIRQPNEKLFF; clone size: -; D gene: -; V gene: TRBV5-6; J gene: TRBJ1-4